Reported below is one T cell receptor (beta chain). The data were obtained in a study of cytomegalovirus exposure and HLA in healthy donors. CDR3 size: 16 residues. V lost 3 bases and J lost 0, with 13 bases in between. CDR1 and CDR2 from the germline V gene are SGHNT and YYREEE (reference sequence). This PCR relied on a set of 60 Vbeta primers and 13 Jbeta primers. TCRdb keeps only in-frame clones here, not all; method: immunoSEQ multiplex PCR. The table lists some 120,000 clones, about 10% of them singletons. Sequences were obtained from PBMCs. V usage is TRBV5-4 and J usage is TRBJ1-3; D uncertain. The clonotype originates from a woman aged 18-30 years in good health and CMV-seropositive. CDR3 region: CASSSQQSSSGNTIYF. For the CDR3, the DNA is TGTGCCAGCAGCTCGCAACAGTCAAGCTCTGGAAACACCATATATTTT.